Shown below are 6 T cell receptor beta chains from a single sample sequenced in a study of OX40 agonist ivuxolimab in advanced cancers. Method: immunoSEQ multiplex PCR; TCRdb's copy keeps in-frame clones and lacks some. The data show approximately 68,000 clones, with 85% to 90% seen just once and around 0.92% held by the top ten. The sequencing here drew on CD4+ or CD8+ T cells sorted from blood, taken in a trial of the OX40 agonist ivuxolimab. The source is an adult with an advanced solid tumor such as melanoma, head and neck, liver or kidney cancer.

V is TRBV5-1 and J is TRBJ2-3; 7 positions agree with TRBD1. The V gene end was trimmed by 4 bases and the J gene end by 1 base; junction bases not matched to a gene: 3. Germline lookup yields CDR1 SGHRS and CDR2 YFSETQ. The CDR3 is 14 residues long. CDR3 bases: TGCGCCAGCAGCCAAGACAGGGGCACAGATACGCAGTATTTT. It codes for CASSQDRGTDTQYF.

The chain carries TRBV2 and TRBJ2-4; D gene unclear. Germline CDR1 and CDR2: SNHLY and FYNNEI. V dropped 0 bases and J dropped 7 bases, with 13 bases sitting between them. The CDR3 loop spans 15 amino acids. CDR3 region: CASSEANAKGNIQYF. The CDR3 bases are TGTGCCAGCAGTGAAGCGAACGCTAAGGGTAACATTCAGTACTTC.

V gene TRBV19 combines with J gene TRBJ1-1; TRBD1 agrees at 11 bases. The CDR3 runs to 15 residues. CDR1 and CDR2 (germline): LNHDA, SQIVND (reference sequence). Germline trimming cut 3 bases from V and 4 bases from J; bases unmatched to any gene: 4. As DNA, the CDR3 is TGTGCCAGTAGTATCGGACAGGGGGCGGTCACTGAAGCTTTCTTT. Translated: CASSIGQGAVTEAFF.

The CDR3 nucleotides read TGTGCCTGGAGTGTAGGGCTTGACTTTCAGCCCCAGCATTTT. Translated, it gives CAWSVGLDFQPQHF. This rearrangement joins TRBV30 to TRBJ1-5; D remains unclear. The CDR3 is made up of 14 amino acids. Trimming cost V 0 bases and J 6 bases, with 12 bases left between them. Germline CDR1 GTSNPN, CDR2 SVGIG (reference sequence).

The chain recombines TRBV7-3 with TRBJ2-3; 8 positions agree with TRBD2. V was pared by 4 bases and J by 3 bases, with 0 bases of the junction left unmatched. This CDR3 comprises 13 residues. Per germline, CDR1 SGHTA and CDR2 FQGTGA. The CDR3 here is CASSSGGTDTQYF. The CDR3 region has the DNA TGTGCCAGCAGCTCGGGGGGGACAGATACGCAGTATTTT.

This chain connects TRBV2 to TRBJ2-1, with 9 bases that match TRBD2. The J segment lost 3 bases and the V segment lost 6 bases, leaving 6 bases of the junction unmatched. Germline CDR1 and CDR2: SNHLY and FYNNEI. The CDR3 is 15 amino acids. The CDR3 DNA sequence: TGTGCCAGCAGCGTAGGTAGCGGGGGCTACAATGAGCAGTTCTTC. The encoded protein is CASSVGSGGYNEQFF.